These T cell receptor beta chains were read from a single sample in a study of T cell repertoires in cytomegalovirus infection. TCRdb used MiXCR to reprocess the reads, holding one entry per CDR3 protein. The profile shows 290,000 or so distinct CDR3 sequences, around 25% of them singletons. Material for sequencing was PBMCs. The receptors derive from a human donor in good health (CMV status not recorded). Some clones in this sample may be carry-over from other donors' samples. Each CDR3 is given with its conserved first and last residue. Clone size appears in some rows only: once, few, many, or a class for an expanded clone.

v_gene: TRBV10-3
abundance: NA
j_gene: TRBJ2-5
CDR3aa: CAIRGTSGKETQYF

v_gene: TRBV28
abundance: NA
j_gene: TRBJ2-3
CDR3aa: CASSSAATSGDTQYF

v_gene: TRBV12-3/TRBV12-4
abundance: few
j_gene: TRBJ2-7
CDR3aa: CASSISGSNYEQYF

v_gene: TRBV7-9
abundance: NA
j_gene: TRBJ1-1
CDR3aa: CASSRGPGGITFF

v_gene: TRBV18
abundance: NA
j_gene: TRBJ2-5
CDR3aa: CASSPPGKVTQYF

v_gene: TRBV2
abundance: NA
j_gene: TRBJ2-7
CDR3aa: CASISTGAGYEQYF

v_gene: TRBV7-2
abundance: many
j_gene: TRBJ2-2
CDR3aa: CASSPTRGTGELFF

v_gene: TRBV20-1
abundance: few
j_gene: TRBJ2-7
CDR3aa: CSASVPGVGDEQYF

v_gene: TRBV19
abundance: few
j_gene: TRBJ2-1
CDR3aa: CASSIILAFDEQFF

v_gene: TRBV7-2
abundance: many
j_gene: TRBJ2-1
CDR3aa: CASSFRASGDLSSYNEQFF

v_gene: TRBV19
abundance: few
j_gene: TRBJ2-6
CDR3aa: CASSPGWTRDSGANVLTF

v_gene: TRBV28
abundance: NA
j_gene: TRBJ1-5
CDR3aa: CASSFSSGVQPQHF

v_gene: TRBV28
abundance: many
j_gene: TRBJ2-5
CDR3aa: CATLTQGAYQETQYF

v_gene: TRBV19
abundance: NA
j_gene: TRBJ2-1
CDR3aa: CASSTDHTSGRGTFF

v_gene: TRBV27
abundance: NA
j_gene: TRBJ2-1
CDR3aa: CASSSVGIYNEQFF

v_gene: TRBV15
abundance: few
j_gene: TRBJ2-2
CDR3aa: CATSSIREGLYTGELFF

v_gene: TRBV20-1
abundance: NA
j_gene: TRBJ1-1
CDR3aa: CSAPSATEAFF

v_gene: TRBV20-1
abundance: few
j_gene: TRBJ1-1
CDR3aa: CSARRTGGATEAFF

v_gene: TRBV13
abundance: NA
j_gene: TRBJ2-1
CDR3aa: CASSSSGHNYNEQFF

v_gene: TRBV28
abundance: few
j_gene: TRBJ1-5
CDR3aa: CASRKRWPQHF

v_gene: TRBV28
abundance: NA
j_gene: TRBJ2-3
CDR3aa: CASSSPRGADTQYF

v_gene: TRBV28
abundance: few
j_gene: TRBJ2-1
CDR3aa: CASRGASYNEQFF

v_gene: TRBV7-9
abundance: many
j_gene: TRBJ2-7
CDR3aa: CASSLTQKAYEQYF

v_gene: TRBV7-2
abundance: many
j_gene: TRBJ1-1
CDR3aa: CASSPRPGTGLNTEAFF

v_gene: TRBV20-1
abundance: NA
j_gene: TRBJ1-5
CDR3aa: CSAKLYRVGNQPQHF

v_gene: TRBV7-2
abundance: many
j_gene: TRBJ2-7
CDR3aa: CASSSGRGANYEQYF

v_gene: TRBV6-2/TRBV6-3
abundance: few
j_gene: TRBJ2-5
CDR3aa: CASSYRAGETQYF

v_gene: TRBV15
abundance: NA
j_gene: TRBJ2-7
CDR3aa: CATSYGTSGAYEQYF

v_gene: TRBV7-2
abundance: many
j_gene: TRBJ2-1
CDR3aa: CASGVAGRPAYNEQFF

v_gene: TRBV7-2
abundance: many
j_gene: TRBJ2-1
CDR3aa: CASSISSGGAYEQFF

v_gene: TRBV28
abundance: few
j_gene: TRBJ1-6
CDR3aa: CASSPRVGSNNSPLHF

v_gene: TRBV7-2
abundance: many
j_gene: TRBJ2-7
CDR3aa: CASSLQYYEQYF

v_gene: TRBV12-3/TRBV12-4
abundance: NA
j_gene: TRBJ1-1
CDR3aa: CASSFSLLGWGNTEAFF

v_gene: TRBV28
abundance: NA
j_gene: TRBJ1-2
CDR3aa: CASSLPHSYGYTF

v_gene: TRBV28
abundance: few
j_gene: TRBJ1-1
CDR3aa: CASSLGSGDTEAFF